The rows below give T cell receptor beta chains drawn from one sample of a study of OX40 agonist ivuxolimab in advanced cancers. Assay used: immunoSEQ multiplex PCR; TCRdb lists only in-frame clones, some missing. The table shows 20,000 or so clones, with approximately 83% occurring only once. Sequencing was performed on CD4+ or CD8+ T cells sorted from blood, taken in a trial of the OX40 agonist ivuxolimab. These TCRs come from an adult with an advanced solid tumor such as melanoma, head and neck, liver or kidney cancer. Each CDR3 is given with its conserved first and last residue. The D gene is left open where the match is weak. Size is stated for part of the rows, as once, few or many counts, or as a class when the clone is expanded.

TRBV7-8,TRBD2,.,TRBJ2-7,CASSLDARGGNYEQYF,TGTGCCAGCAGCTTAGACGCCCGGGGGGGAAACTACGAGCAGTACTTC
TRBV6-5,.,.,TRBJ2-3,CASSYSISVHTQYF,TGTGCCAGCAGTTACTCGATATCAGTTCATACGCAGTATTTT
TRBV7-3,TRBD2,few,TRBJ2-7,CASSLFPSGSYEQYF,TGTGCCAGCAGCTTATTCCCTAGCGGAAGTTACGAGCAGTACTTC
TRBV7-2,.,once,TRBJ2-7,CASSLVSYEQYF,TGTGCCAGCAGCTTAGTCTCCTACGAGCAGTACTTC
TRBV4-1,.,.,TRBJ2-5,CASSQGLGEGETQYF,TGCGCCAGCAGCCAAGGACTGGGAGAGGGGGAGACCCAGTACTTC
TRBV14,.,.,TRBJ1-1,CASSLSRFEAFF,TGTGCCAGCAGCCTCAGCAGATTTGAAGCTTTCTTT
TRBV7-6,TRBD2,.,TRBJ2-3,CASSSNGLAGTDTQYF,TGTGCCAGCAGCTCGAACGGACTAGCGGGCACAGATACGCAGTATTTT
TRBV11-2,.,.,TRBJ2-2,CASSLVRGAVGELFF,TGTGCCAGCAGCTTAGTGAGGGGGGCGGTCGGGGAGCTGTTTTTT
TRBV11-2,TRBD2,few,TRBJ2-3,CASSFSGSHTDTQYF,TGTGCCAGCAGTTTTAGCGGGAGCCACACAGATACGCAGTATTTT
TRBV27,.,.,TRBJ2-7,CASRDRTDTYEQYF,TGTGCCAGCCGGGACCGGACGGATACCTACGAGCAGTACTTC
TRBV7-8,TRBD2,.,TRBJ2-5,CASSLYSGDQETQYF,TGTGCCAGCAGTTTATATAGCGGGGACCAAGAGACCCAGTACTTC
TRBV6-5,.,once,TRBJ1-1,CASSYSRGTEAFF,TGTGCCAGCAGTTACTCGAGGGGTACTGAAGCTTTCTTT
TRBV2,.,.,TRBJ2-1,CASSEFEVEQFF,TGTGCCAGCAGTGAATTTGAGGTTGAGCAGTTCTTC
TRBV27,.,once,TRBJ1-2,CASSSGRQGYTF,TGTGCCAGCAGTTCGGGACGGCAAGGCTACACCTTC
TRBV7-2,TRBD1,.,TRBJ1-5,CASSLRDSSNQPQHF,TGTGCCAGCAGCTTACGGGACAGTTCGAATCAGCCCCAGCATTTT
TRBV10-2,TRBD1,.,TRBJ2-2,CASHGRGHVGELFF,TGCGCCAGCCATGGCAGGGGGCACGTCGGGGAGCTGTTTTTT
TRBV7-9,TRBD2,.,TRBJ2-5,CASSNWGGGRGQETQYF,TGTGCCAGCAGCAACTGGGGCGGCGGGAGGGGACAAGAGACCCAGTACTTC
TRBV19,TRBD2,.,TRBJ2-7,CASSISSGRAYEQYF,TGTGCCAGTAGTATATCGAGCGGGAGGGCCTACGAGCAGTACTTC
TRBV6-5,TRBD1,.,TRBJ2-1,CATATGTSNEQFF,TGTGCCACCGCGACAGGGACGTCGAATGAGCAGTTCTTC
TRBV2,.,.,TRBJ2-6,CASKAESGSGANVLTF,TGTGCCAGCAAGGCGGAGTCGGGCTCTGGGGCCAACGTCCTGACTTTC
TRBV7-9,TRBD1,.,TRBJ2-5,CASSSSDREETQYF,TGTGCCAGCAGCTCATCCGACAGGGAAGAGACCCAGTACTTC
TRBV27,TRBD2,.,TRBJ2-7,CASSFTSGRTPGEQYF,TGTGCCAGCAGTTTTACTAGCGGGAGAACCCCCGGGGAGCAGTACTTC
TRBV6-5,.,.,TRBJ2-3,CASSIGGRDTQYF,TGTGCCAGCAGTATTGGGGGGCGAGATACGCAGTATTTT
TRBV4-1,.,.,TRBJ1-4,CASSQVGEGEKLFF,TGCGCCAGCAGCCAAGTAGGGGAGGGTGAAAAACTGTTTTTT
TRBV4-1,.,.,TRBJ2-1,CASSQAGNEQFF,TGCGCCAGCAGCCAAGCGGGCAATGAGCAGTTCTTC
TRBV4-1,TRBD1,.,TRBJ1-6,CASSQGTGSYSPLHF,TGCGCCAGCAGCCAAGGGACAGGGTCATACTCACCCCTCCACTTT
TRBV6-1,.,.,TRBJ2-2,CATGTPSTNTGELFF,TGTGCCACCGGGACTCCATCGACGAACACCGGGGAGCTGTTTTTT
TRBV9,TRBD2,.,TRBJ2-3,CASSVEGGLAVTDTQYF,TGTGCCAGCAGCGTAGAGGGGGGACTAGCGGTCACAGATACGCAGTATTTT
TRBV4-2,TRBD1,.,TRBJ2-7,CASSQEGDRAGEQYF,TGTGCCAGCAGCCAAGAAGGGGACAGGGCCGGCGAGCAGTACTTC
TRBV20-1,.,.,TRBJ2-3,CSAATDTQYF,TGCAGTGCCGCCACAGATACGCAGTATTTT
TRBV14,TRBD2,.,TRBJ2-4,CASSQGSGGSIQYF,TGTGCCAGCAGCCAAGGCTCGGGGGGGAGCATTCAGTACTTC
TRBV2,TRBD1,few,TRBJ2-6,CASSLTGGTGANVLTF,TGTGCCAGCAGTCTAACAGGGGGCACTGGGGCCAACGTCCTGACTTTC
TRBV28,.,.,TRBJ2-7,CASSLVHEQYF,TGTGCCAGCAGTTTAGTCCACGAGCAGTACTTC
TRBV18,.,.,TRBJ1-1,CASSPGWGTEAFF,TGTGCCAGCTCACCAGGTTGGGGCACTGAAGCTTTCTTT
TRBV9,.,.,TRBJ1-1,CASSDRVNTEAFF,TGTGCCAGCAGCGACAGGGTGAACACTGAAGCTTTCTTT
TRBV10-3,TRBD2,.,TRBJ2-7,CATQWGGSIYEQYF,TGTGCCACTCAGTGGGGGGGGTCTATTTACGAGCAGTACTTC
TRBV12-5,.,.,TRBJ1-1,CASGLSPGVNTEAFF,TGTGCTAGTGGTTTGTCCCCAGGGGTGAACACTGAAGCTTTCTTT
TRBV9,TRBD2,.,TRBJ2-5,CASSVGLAFGETQYF,TGTGCCAGCAGCGTAGGACTAGCGTTCGGAGAGACCCAGTACTTC
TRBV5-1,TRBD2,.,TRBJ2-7,CASSMTSISYEQYF,TGCGCCAGCAGCATGACTAGCATCTCCTACGAGCAGTACTTC
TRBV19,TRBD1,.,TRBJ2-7,CASSLGTGAYEQYF,TGTGCCAGTAGTCTCGGGACAGGGGCGTACGAGCAGTACTTC
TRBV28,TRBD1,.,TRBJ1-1,CASSSSRQGYHTEAFF,TGTGCCAGCAGTTCCTCCCGACAGGGGTACCACACTGAAGCTTTCTTT
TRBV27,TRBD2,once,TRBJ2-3,CASSFTSGTDTQYF,TGTGCCAGCAGTTTTACTAGCGGTACAGATACGCAGTATTTT
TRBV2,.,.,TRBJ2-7,CASVGLDSTYEQYF,TGTGCCAGCGTCGGGTTGGACAGCACCTACGAGCAGTACTTC
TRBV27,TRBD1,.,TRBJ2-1,CASSSSTGSAYNEQFF,TGTGCCAGCAGTTCCTCGACAGGGTCCGCCTACAATGAGCAGTTCTTC
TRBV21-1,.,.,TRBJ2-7,CASSKDQDCRDEQYF,TGTGCCAGCAGCAAAGATCAGGATTGTAGGGACGAGCAGTACTTC